This TCR beta chain was obtained from a study of spatial heterogeneity in lung cancer. A distinct unique molecular identifier was carried by each TCR cDNA molecule. Each CDR3 protein gets one entry after TCRdb re-called the 5' RACE reads with MiXCR. This table holds over 50,000 distinct CDR3 sequences, around 6% found once. Looked up from germline, CDR1 is SGDLS and CDR2 is YYNGEE. CDR3 length: 16 residues. Notes on this clonotype: A much more abundant neighbour one base away suggests this may be a read error.

Time point described: sample taken at primary tumor resection. Samples came from around 70 TRACERx patients with untreated early-stage lung cancer. Tumor, nontumor lung or frozen PBMC supplied whole RNA, sequenced without sorting. The V call is TRBV9, the J call TRBJ1-6; 9 bases are a match to TRBD1. The sequenced sample was PBMCs, obtained at surgery. The sequence came from a female donor with early-stage non-small cell lung cancer. DNA of the CDR3: TGTGCCAGCAGTTCCGGGACAGGGTCTGGAAATTCACTCCTCCACTTT. Amino acids: CASSSGTGSGNSLLHF.